Below are 8 T cell receptor beta chains sequenced from a single sample in a study of blood T cell repertoires in COVID-19. The protocol was immunoSEQ multiplex PCR, while the TCRdb copy is restricted to in-frame clones and leaves out a portion. The profile covers approximately 220,000 clones, with just over 85% appearing a single time and 4.4% taken by the ten largest. The sample comprised peripheral blood. These receptors all come from a man aged 50 to 60 with acute or convalescent COVID-19.

The gene calls are TRBV12-3 or TRBV12-4 and TRBJ2-7, with 7 bases aligning to TRBD2. The J segment lost 1 base and the V segment lost 7 bases, leaving 4 bases of the junction unmatched. The CDR3 is 13 residues long. CDR3 in DNA: TGTGCCAGCACTCTCGGGGGGTCCTACGAGCAGTACTTC. It codes for CASTLGGSYEQYF.

This clone is a singleton in its sample. The chain couples TRBV7-2 to TRBJ2-2; 9 bases map to TRBD1. Trimming at V came to 11 bases and at J to 6 bases, leaving 10 bases not matched to a gene. Germline CDR1 reads SGHTA; CDR2 reads FQGNSA. CDR3 length: 14 amino acids. In DNA, the CDR3 is TGTGCCGGGAGGACAGGGGTTGTAGCCGGGGAGCTGTTTTTT. Translation: CAGRTGVVAGELFF.

The rearrangement uses TRBV25-1 and TRBJ2-1, with TRBD1 as a possible D gene (6 bases). The CDR3 extends over 13 amino acids. The V gene's germline CDR1 is MGHDK and CDR2 SYGVNS. The V end lost 7 bases, the J end lost 8 bases, and 15 bases lay between the germline ends. The chain's CDR3 is CASMGAYIDEQFF. CDR3 nucleotide sequence: TGTGCCAGCATGGGGGCTTATATCGATGAGCAGTTCTTC.

The rearrangement uses TRBV19 and TRBJ2-5, with D possibly matching TRBD2 (5 bases). Trimming removed 4 bases at V and 7 bases at J, with 7 bases between. The CDR3 has 11 residues. Germline lookup yields CDR1 LNHDA and CDR2 SQIVND (reference sequence). DNA for the CDR3: TGTGCCAGTAGTAGAGGAGGGACCCAGTACTTC. Protein: CASSRGGTQYF. The whole variable domain, remainder taken from reference TRBV19 and TRBJ2-5, is DGGITQSPKYLFRKEGQNVTLSCEQNLNHDAMYWYRQDPGQGLRLIYYSQIVNDFQKGDIAEGYSVSREKKESFPLTVTSAQKNPTAFYLCASSRGGTQYFGPGTRLLVL.

The V gene is TRBV29-1, the J gene TRBJ1-1, with 7 bases matching TRBD1. There are 13 residues in the CDR3. The germline gives CDR1 SQVTM, CDR2 ANQGSEA. V was clipped by 7 bases and J by 0 bases; unmatched bases: 5. Here the CDR3 reads CSAQGQMNTEAFF. The CDR3 region has the DNA TGCAGCGCCCAGGGACAGATGAACACTGAAGCTTTCTTT.

This clone was seen only once. This chain links TRBV2 with TRBJ1-2; D call uncertain. V was shortened by 9 bases and J by 0 bases, with 11 bases between the two germline ends. CDR1 SNHLY and CDR2 FYNNEI come from the germline V gene. There are 13 residues in the CDR3. Here the CDR3 reads CASRLQTNYGYTF. The CDR3 DNA reads TGTGCCAGTAGACTACAGACTAACTATGGCTACACCTTC. Looking up the rest from reference TRBV2 and TRBJ1-2 gives the full variable domain: EPEVTQTPSHQVTQMGQEVILRCVPISNHLYFYWYRQILGQKVEFLVSFYNNEISEKSEIFDDQFSVERPDGSNFTLKIRSTKLEDSAMYFCASRLQTNYGYTFGSGTRLTVV.

The chain links TRBV7-9 to TRBJ1-6; D might be TRBD1 (5 bases). This CDR3 has 15 residues. CDR1 is SEHNR, CDR2 FQNEAQ, per germline (reference sequence). Trimming removed 5 bases from V and 7 bases from J, with 15 bases in between. CDR3 region: CASSPGGRANSPLHF. CDR3 nucleotide sequence: TGTGCCAGCAGCCCCGGTGGCAGGGCAAATTCACCCCTCCACTTT.

The genes are TRBV5-1 and TRBJ2-1; D unresolved. There are 16 residues in the CDR3. The V end lost 4 bases, the J end lost 7 bases, and 21 bases lay between the germline ends. Per the germline V gene, CDR1 is SGHRS and CDR2 is YFSETQ. CDR3 protein: CASSTTSGHLGNEQFF. As DNA, the CDR3 is TGCGCCAGCAGCACTACCTCTGGCCACCTCGGGAATGAGCAGTTCTTC.